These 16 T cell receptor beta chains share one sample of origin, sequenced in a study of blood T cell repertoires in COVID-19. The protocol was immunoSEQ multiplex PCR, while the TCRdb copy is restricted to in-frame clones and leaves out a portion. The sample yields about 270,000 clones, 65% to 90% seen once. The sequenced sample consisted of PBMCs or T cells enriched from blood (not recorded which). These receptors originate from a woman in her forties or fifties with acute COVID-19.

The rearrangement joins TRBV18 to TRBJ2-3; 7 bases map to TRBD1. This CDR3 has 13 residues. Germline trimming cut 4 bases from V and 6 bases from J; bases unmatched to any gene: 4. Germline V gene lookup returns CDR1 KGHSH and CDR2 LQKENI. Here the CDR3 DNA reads TGTGCCAGCTCACGAGGACAGGATGATACGCAGTATTTT. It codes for CASSRGQDDTQYF.

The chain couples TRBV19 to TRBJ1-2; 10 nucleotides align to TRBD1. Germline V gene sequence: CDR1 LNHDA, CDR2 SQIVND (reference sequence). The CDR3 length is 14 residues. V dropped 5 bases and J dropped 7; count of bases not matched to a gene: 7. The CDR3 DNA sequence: TGTGCCAGTAGTCGGGACAGGGGCAATGGTGGCTACACCTTC. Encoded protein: CASSRDRGNGGYTF.

The chain's CDR3 is CASRLAGANNEQFF. The CDR3 region has the DNA TGTGCCAGCAGACTAGCGGGGGCTAACAATGAGCAGTTCTTC. The V call is TRBV2, the J call TRBJ2-1, with 11 positions matching TRBD2. Germline-derived CDR1 and CDR2 are SNHLY and FYNNEI. The CDR3 consists of 14 residues. Germline trimming cut 6 bases from V and 5 bases from J; bases unmatched to any gene: 3. Looking up the rest from reference TRBV2 and TRBJ2-1 gives the full variable domain: EPEVTQTPSHQVTQMGQEVILRCVPISNHLYFYWYRQILGQKVEFLVSFYNNEISEKSEIFDDQFSVERPDGSNFTLKIRSTKLEDSAMYFCASRLAGANNEQFFGPGTRLTVL.

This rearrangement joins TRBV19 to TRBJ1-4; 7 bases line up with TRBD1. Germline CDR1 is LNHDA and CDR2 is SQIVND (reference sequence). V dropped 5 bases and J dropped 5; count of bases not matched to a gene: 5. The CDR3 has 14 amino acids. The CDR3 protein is CASSSGQHNEKLFF. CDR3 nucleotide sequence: TGTGCCAGTAGTTCGGGACAGCACAATGAAAAACTGTTTTTT.

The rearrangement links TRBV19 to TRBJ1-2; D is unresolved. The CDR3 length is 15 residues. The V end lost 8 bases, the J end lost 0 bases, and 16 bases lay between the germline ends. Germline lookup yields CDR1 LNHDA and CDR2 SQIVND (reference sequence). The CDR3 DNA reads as TGTGCCAGTGGTCTAAGAGGGCGAGCTAACTATGGCTACACCTTC. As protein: CASGLRGRANYGYTF.

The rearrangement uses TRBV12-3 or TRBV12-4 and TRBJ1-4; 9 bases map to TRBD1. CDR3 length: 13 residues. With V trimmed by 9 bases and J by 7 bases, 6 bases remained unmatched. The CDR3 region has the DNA TGTGCCAGTACGGGACAGGGAAGTGAAAAACTGTTTTTT. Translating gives CASTGQGSEKLFF.

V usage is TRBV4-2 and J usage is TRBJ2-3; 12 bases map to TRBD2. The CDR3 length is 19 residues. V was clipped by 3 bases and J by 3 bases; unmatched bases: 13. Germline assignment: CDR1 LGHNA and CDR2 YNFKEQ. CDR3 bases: TGTGCCAGCAGCCACCCCACGAGGCTAGCGGGGGGGCCAACAGATACGCAGTATTTT. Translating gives CASSHPTRLAGGPTDTQYF.

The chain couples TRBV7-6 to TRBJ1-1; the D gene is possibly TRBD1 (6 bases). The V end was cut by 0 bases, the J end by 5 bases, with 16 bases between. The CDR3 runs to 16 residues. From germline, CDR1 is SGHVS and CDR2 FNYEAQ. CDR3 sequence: CASSLAGAMKGTEAFF. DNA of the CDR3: TGTGCCAGCAGCTTAGCGGGGGCCATGAAAGGAACTGAAGCTTTCTTT.

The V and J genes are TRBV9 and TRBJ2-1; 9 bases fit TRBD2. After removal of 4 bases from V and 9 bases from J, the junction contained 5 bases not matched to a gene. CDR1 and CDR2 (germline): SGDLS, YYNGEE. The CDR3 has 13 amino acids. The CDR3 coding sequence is TGTGCCAGCAGCTGGGTACTAGCGGGTGAGCAGTTCTTC. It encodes CASSWVLAGEQFF.

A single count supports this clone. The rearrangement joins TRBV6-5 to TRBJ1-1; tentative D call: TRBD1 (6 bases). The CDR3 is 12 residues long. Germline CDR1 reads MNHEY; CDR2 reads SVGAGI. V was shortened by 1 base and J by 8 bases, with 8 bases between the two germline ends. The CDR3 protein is CASSYLRGEAFF. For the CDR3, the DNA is TGTGCCAGCAGTTACTTGAGGGGGGAAGCTTTCTTT.

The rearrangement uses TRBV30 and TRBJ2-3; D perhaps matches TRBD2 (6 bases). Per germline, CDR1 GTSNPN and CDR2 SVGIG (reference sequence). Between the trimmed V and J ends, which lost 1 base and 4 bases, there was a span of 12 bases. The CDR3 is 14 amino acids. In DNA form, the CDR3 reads TGTGCCTGGAGTGCCCTAGCGCCCCCAGATACGCAGTATTTT. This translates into CAWSALAPPDTQYF.

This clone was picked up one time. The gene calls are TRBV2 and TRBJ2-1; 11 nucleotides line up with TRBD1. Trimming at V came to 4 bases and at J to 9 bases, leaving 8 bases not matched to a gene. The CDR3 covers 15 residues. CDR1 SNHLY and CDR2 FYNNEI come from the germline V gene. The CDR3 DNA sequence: TGTGCCAGCAGTGGCCCGGACAGGGGGCCGGCTGAGCAGTTCTTC. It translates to CASSGPDRGPAEQFF.

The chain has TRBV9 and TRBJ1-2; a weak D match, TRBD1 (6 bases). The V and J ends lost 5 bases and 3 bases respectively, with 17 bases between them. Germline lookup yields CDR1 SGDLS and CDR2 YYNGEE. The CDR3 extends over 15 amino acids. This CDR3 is CASSRHWGGDYGYTF. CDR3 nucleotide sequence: TGTGCCAGCAGTCGACATTGGGGGGGCGACTATGGCTACACCTTC.

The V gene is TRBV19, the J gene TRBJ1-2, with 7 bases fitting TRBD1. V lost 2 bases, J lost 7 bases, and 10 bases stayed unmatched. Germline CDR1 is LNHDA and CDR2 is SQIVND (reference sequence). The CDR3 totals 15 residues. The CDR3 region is CASSIRTGTNGGYTF. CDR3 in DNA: TGTGCCAGTAGTATAAGGACAGGTACTAATGGTGGCTACACCTTC.

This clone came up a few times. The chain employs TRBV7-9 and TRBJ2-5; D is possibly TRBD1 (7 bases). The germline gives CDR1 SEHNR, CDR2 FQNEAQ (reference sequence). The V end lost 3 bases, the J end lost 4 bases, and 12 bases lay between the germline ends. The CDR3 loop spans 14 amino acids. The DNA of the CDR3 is TGTGCCAGCAGCTTGCAGGGGGGCCGAGAGACCCAGTACTTC. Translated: CASSLQGGRETQYF. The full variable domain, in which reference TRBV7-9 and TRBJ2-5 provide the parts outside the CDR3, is DTGVSQNPRHKITKRGQNVTFRCDPISEHNRLYWYRQTLGQGPEFLTYFQNEAQLEKSRLLSDRFSAERPKGSFSTLEIQRTEQGDSAMYLCASSLQGGRETQYFGPGTRLLVL.

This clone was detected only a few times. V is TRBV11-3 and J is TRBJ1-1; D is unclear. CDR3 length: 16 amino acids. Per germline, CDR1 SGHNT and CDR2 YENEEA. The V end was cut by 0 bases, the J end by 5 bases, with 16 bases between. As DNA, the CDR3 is TGTGCCAGCAGCTTAGACGGGCGTGGAGGGAGTACTGAAGCTTTCTTT. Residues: CASSLDGRGGSTEAFF.